This TCR beta chain is drawn from a study of sequential checkpoint blockade in melanoma. Study in general: Matched biopsies came pretreatment and at week 13 for some 22 patients. Regarding the study as a whole: PD-L1 staining and CD8+ counts, not mutational load, tracked tumor T-cell clonality.

Method: immunoSEQ multiplex PCR; TCRdb's copy keeps in-frame clones and lacks some. The table records some 1,600 clones, roughly a quarter of them present only once. CDR3 length: 16 amino acids. The ends were cut back, 6 bases at V and 6 bases at J, with 20 bases in the middle. Germline V CDR1 and CDR2: WSHSY, SAAADI. This sample's treatment: randomized to nivolumab then ipilimumab (arm A) or the reverse (arm B). No patient had prior DNA-damaging chemotherapy. Comments on this clone: Its matching antigen is unknown.

The chain uses TRBV10-2 and TRBJ2-2; possibly TRBD2 for D (6 bases). Specimen: tumor tissue (inferred from file names), collected from a patient given nivolumab and ipilimumab in sequence. The receptor's source is a human donor with melanoma. The CDR3 reads CASSLGGPLFAGELFF. The CDR3 DNA reads TGCGCCAGCAGCCTGGGGGGACCACTGTTCGCCGGGGAGCTGTTTTTT.